The 28 T cell receptor beta chains below were found in one sample sequenced in a study of blood T cell repertoires in COVID-19. Measured with immunoSEQ multiplex PCR; TCRdb has only the in-frame clones, and not every one. The table shows 130,000 to 150,000 clones, with more than 75% occurring only once. The sample taken for sequencing was peripheral blood. The receptors were sampled from a woman between 50 and 59 years old with active or convalescent COVID-19.

This clone is a singleton in its sample. V usage is TRBV11-2 and J usage is TRBJ1-1; TRBD1 matches 7 bases. This CDR3 contains 16 residues. V was pared by 3 bases and J by 6 bases, with 13 bases of the junction left unmatched. CDR1 and CDR2 from the germline V gene are SGHAT and FQNNGV. The CDR3: CASSFRTTGRGAEAFF. CDR3 nucleotides: TGTGCCAGCAGCTTCCGGACGACAGGGCGCGGCGCTGAAGCTTTCTTT.

The sample holds a few counts of this clone. The chain links TRBV3-1 (or the pseudogene TRBV3-2) to TRBJ1-6; 7 nucleotides line up with TRBD1. Germline-derived CDR1 and CDR2 are LGHDT and YNNKEL (reference sequence). The CDR3 loop spans 14 amino acids. Trimming at V came to 3 bases and at J to 10 bases, leaving 6 bases not matched to a gene. CDR3 residues: CASSHRDSESPLHF. CDR3 coding DNA: TGTGCCAGCAGCCACCGGGACAGCGAATCACCCCTCCACTTT.

This clone showed up just once. The rearrangement links TRBV27 to TRBJ1-1; D not resolved. V shed 4 bases and J shed 7 bases, with 13 bases lying between them. The CDR3 runs 13 residues. Germline values: CDR1 MNHEY, CDR2 SMNVEV (reference sequence). CDR3 in DNA: TGTGCCAGCAGTTCTCTCGCGAGCAATGAAGCTTTCTTT. Amino acids: CASSSLASNEAFF.

The chain links TRBV2 to TRBJ1-6, with 9 bases fitting TRBD1. The CDR3 totals 16 residues. The V gene's germline CDR1 is SNHLY and CDR2 FYNNEI. Losses at the gene ends were 4 bases for V and 7 bases for J; bases not matched to a gene: 8. CDR3 loop: CASSVVTGGFNSPLHF. CDR3 bases: TGTGCCAGCAGTGTAGTGACAGGGGGGTTCAATTCACCCCTCCACTTT.

V usage is TRBV28 and J usage is TRBJ1-3, with 8 bases aligning to TRBD1. This CDR3 spans 16 amino acids. J gave up 4 bases and V 3 bases, and 8 bases lay outside the gene matches. CDR1 is MDHEN and CDR2 is SYDVKM in the germline V gene. The CDR3 region has the DNA TGTGCCAGCAGTTTTCGGACAGGGCGAACGGGAAACACCATATATTTT. Its protein product is CASSFRTGRTGNTIYF.

This chain connects TRBV5-6 to TRBJ1-3; perhaps TRBD1 as D (5 bases). The CDR3 has 14 residues. The ends were cut back, 5 bases at V and 2 bases at J, with 11 bases in the middle. CDR1 is SGHDT, CDR2 YYEEEE, per germline. The CDR3 DNA sequence: TGTGCCAGCAGTTCGACAGAAACTGGAAACACCATATATTTT. Translation gives CASSSTETGNTIYF.

This clone has just one count. The chain carries TRBV30 and TRBJ1-4, with a weak D call TRBD1 (5 bases). The CDR3 has 15 amino acids. Germline V gene lookup returns CDR1 GTSNPN and CDR2 SVGIG (reference sequence). V lost 0 bases, J lost 6 bases, and 14 bases lay in between. CDR3 region: CAWSVGTDQYEKLFF. The CDR3 coding sequence is TGTGCCTGGAGTGTCGGGACTGACCAATATGAAAAACTGTTTTTT.

This clone was seen a single time. The DNA of the CDR3 is TGTGCCAGCAGCCTCCAGGGGTACGGAAACACCATATATTTT. It translates to CASSLQGYGNTIYF. The genes are TRBV5-5 and TRBJ1-3; TRBD1 is a possible D gene (6 bases). V lost 4 bases, J lost 4 bases, and 12 bases lay in between. The CDR3 has 14 amino acids. Germline CDR1 and CDR2: SGHKS and YYEKEE (reference sequence).

The genes are TRBV28 and TRBJ1-6; D is undetermined. V was cut by 8 bases and J by 6 bases, with 14 bases left in between. Germline V gene sequence: CDR1 MDHEN, CDR2 SYDVKM. The CDR3 length is 14 residues. CDR3 sequence reads: CASGLSSFNSPLHF. DNA for the CDR3: TGTGCCAGCGGACTAAGCAGCTTTAATTCACCCCTCCACTTT.

This clone was detected only once. The J gene is TRBJ2-1, the V gene TRBV4-1, with 10 bases aligning to TRBD1. V lost 3 bases to trimming and J lost 3 bases; unmatched junction nucleotides: 5. CDR3 length: 16 amino acids. Germline CDR1 and CDR2: MGHRA and YSYEKL. CDR3 nucleotide sequence: TGCGCCAGCAGCCAGAGCCGGGACAGGGGCTACAATGAGCAGTTCTTC. It translates to CASSQSRDRGYNEQFF.

The chain uses TRBV7-9 and TRBJ2-7; 9 nucleotides agree with TRBD2. V lost 5 bases, J lost 2 bases, and 7 bases stayed unmatched. Looked up from germline, CDR1 is SEHNR and CDR2 is FQNEAQ (reference sequence). The CDR3 totals 15 residues. The chain's CDR3 is CASSSPGLAAYEQYF. The CDR3 nucleotides are TGTGCCAGCAGCAGCCCGGGACTAGCCGCCTACGAGCAGTACTTC.

V and J are TRBV7-9 and TRBJ1-1, with D possibly matching TRBD1 (5 bases). Trimming took 5 bases from V and 6 from J, leaving 22 bases between them. CDR3 length equals 16 residues. Germline V gene sequence: CDR1 SEHNR, CDR2 FQNEAQ (reference sequence). This chain's CDR3 is CASSAVKQAVGPEAFF. In nucleotides, the CDR3 is TGTGCCAGCAGCGCTGTTAAACAGGCCGTAGGTCCTGAAGCTTTCTTT.

The chain uses TRBV19 and TRBJ1-1; D is unresolved. In germline, CDR1 is LNHDA, CDR2 SQIVND (reference sequence). Trimming stripped 3 bases from V and 4 bases from J, with 12 bases between. The CDR3 totals 14 residues. CDR3 sequence reads: CASSIGGLGTEAFF. For the CDR3, the DNA is TGTGCCAGTAGTATCGGAGGGCTGGGCACTGAAGCTTTCTTT.

The chain carries TRBV7-3 and TRBJ2-1; D gene uncertain. V lost 6 bases and J lost 4, with 10 bases in between. This CDR3 comprises 13 residues. Germline values: CDR1 SGHTA, CDR2 FQGTGA. Here the CDR3 reads CASSSGSYNEQFF. CDR3 DNA: TGTGCCAGCAGTTCAGGATCTTACAATGAGCAGTTCTTC.

V is TRBV4-1 and J is TRBJ2-7, with 8 nucleotides matching TRBD1. The germline V gene encodes CDR1 MGHRA and CDR2 YSYEKL. J was trimmed by 6 bases and V by 1 base; bases with no gene match: 8. The CDR3 has 15 residues. CDR3 in DNA: TGCGCCAGCAGCCAAGCGGACAGGGAGATGGGCGAGCAGTACTTC. Its protein is CASSQADREMGEQYF.

The chain carries TRBV4-3 and TRBJ1-2; perhaps TRBD1 as D (5 bases). V was pared by 0 bases and J by 8 bases, with 16 bases between. From germline, CDR1 is LGHNA and CDR2 YSLEER. CDR3 size: 15 residues. The CDR3 coding sequence is TGCGCCAGCAGCCAAGAACCAGAGGGCCGGGGGGGCTACACCTTC. Translation gives CASSQEPEGRGGYTF.

V is TRBV18 and J is TRBJ1-5; D perhaps matches TRBD1 (5 bases). The germline V gene encodes CDR1 KGHSH and CDR2 LQKENI. There are 14 residues in the CDR3. V lost 3 bases, J lost 3 bases, and 9 bases lay in between. This CDR3 reads CASSPGGYNQPQHF. CDR3 nucleotide sequence: TGTGCCAGCTCACCGGGGGGTTACAATCAGCCCCAGCATTTT.

The chain joins TRBV5-4 to TRBJ2-7, with TRBD2 as a possible D gene (6 bases). The CDR3 contains 14 residues. Germline-derived CDR1 and CDR2 are SGHNT and YYREEE (reference sequence). V lost 0 bases and J lost 2, with 9 bases in between. CDR3 region: CASSLGGDPYEQYF. The CDR3 coding sequence is TGTGCCAGCAGCTTGGGGGGGGACCCCTACGAGCAGTACTTC. Variable domain in full (rest from reference TRBV5-4 and TRBJ2-7): ETGVTQSPTHLIKTRGQQVTLRCSSQSGHNTVSWYQQALGQGPQFIFQYYREEENGRGNFPPRFSGLQFPNYSSELNVNALELDDSALYLCASSLGGDPYEQYFGPGTRLTVT.

The V call is TRBV6-5, the J call TRBJ1-5; 7 bases map to TRBD1. This CDR3 has 15 amino acids. The junction had 4 bases not matched to a gene; V was cut back by 5 bases and J by 0 bases. Germline V gene sequence: CDR1 MNHEY, CDR2 SVGAGI. The CDR3, as DNA: TGTGCCAGCAGTCGACAGGGAGATAGCAATCAGCCCCAGCATTTT. It codes for CASSRQGDSNQPQHF.

The V and J genes are TRBV27 and TRBJ2-3; 7 nucleotides line up with TRBD1. Trimming cost V 5 bases and J 1 base; bases outside gene matches: 9. Per the germline V gene, CDR1 is MNHEY and CDR2 is SMNVEV (reference sequence). CDR3 length: 16 residues. CDR3: CASSGLTGVGTDTQYF. CDR3 coding DNA: TGTGCCAGCAGTGGCCTCACAGGGGTGGGCACAGATACGCAGTATTTT.

The chain uses TRBV9 and TRBJ1-2; no firm D call. The V gene lost 0 bases and the J gene lost 10 bases, with 31 bases spanning the gap. Germline CDR1 SGDLS, CDR2 YYNGEE. This CDR3 has 19 residues. The CDR3 reads CASSVVPVAFSDSPSYYTF. Written as DNA, the CDR3 is TGTGCCAGCAGCGTAGTCCCCGTTGCGTTTTCGGACTCCCCAAGTTACTACACCTTC.

The table lists this clone with a few counts. The chain employs TRBV18 and TRBJ1-5; no clear D. V was trimmed by 3 bases and J by 4 bases, leaving 4 bases between them. The CDR3 extends over 12 amino acids. CDR1 and CDR2 from the germline V gene are KGHSH and LQKENI. The CDR3 sequence is CASSPPNQPQHF. In DNA form, the CDR3 reads TGTGCCAGCTCACCTCCGAATCAGCCCCAGCATTTT.

This chain joins TRBV27 and TRBJ1-1, with TRBD1 as a possible D gene (5 bases). CDR3 size: 14 residues. Deletions cut 8 bases from V and 1 base from J, with 14 bases between. CDR1 and CDR2 (germline): MNHEY, SMNVEV (reference sequence). CDR3 sequence (DNA): TGTGCCAGCGGGGGGTGGACTGGGAACACTGAAGCTTTCTTT. This translates into CASGGWTGNTEAFF.

The CDR3 spells CASSRGGRNEQYF. DNA of the CDR3: TGTGCCAGCAGCAGAGGGGGCAGGAACGAGCAGTACTTC. This rearrangement joins TRBV27 to TRBJ2-7, with 7 positions matching TRBD1. CDR1 and CDR2 from the germline V gene are MNHEY and SMNVEV (reference sequence). J lost 5 bases, V lost 6 bases, and 7 bases had no gene match. The CDR3 is made up of 13 amino acids.

The chain carries TRBV7-8 and TRBJ1-2; 9 bases align to TRBD1. CDR3 length equals 18 residues. J gave up 4 bases and V 2 bases, and 14 bases lay outside the gene matches. Per the germline V gene, CDR1 is SGHVS and CDR2 is FQNEAQ. CDR3 DNA sequence: TGTGCCAGCAGCTTAATGGGGGGGACAGGGACAAGGGGCTATGGCTACACCTTC. The encoded protein is CASSLMGGTGTRGYGYTF.

The rearrangement uses TRBV7-2 and TRBJ2-7; D remains unclear. CDR1 SGHTA and CDR2 FQGNSA come from the germline V gene. Trimming shortened V by 1 base and J by 3 bases, and 13 bases separated the two germline ends. The CDR3 extends over 15 amino acids. The CDR3 region has the DNA TGTGCCAGCAGCTTAGTGTTTGGGCAGAACTACGAGCAGTACTTC. Translation gives CASSLVFGQNYEQYF.

The rearrangement uses TRBV7-9 and TRBJ2-7; TRBD1 might be the D (6 bases). Trimming took off 3 bases at V and 7 bases at J, with 13 bases between the two ends. Germline CDR1 reads SEHNR; CDR2 reads FQNEAQ (reference sequence). The CDR3 is made up of 13 amino acids. CDR3 protein: CASSFGGLREQYF. The DNA for the CDR3 is TGTGCCAGCAGCTTTGGGGGCCTGAGGGAGCAGTACTTC.

J is TRBJ1-1 and V is TRBV11-2, with TRBD1 matching over 8 bases. CDR3 size: 15 residues. Germline CDR1 SGHAT, CDR2 FQNNGV. V trimming: 8 bases; J trimming: 8 bases; junction bases outside the gene matches: 16. The CDR3: CASFHPSTGAREAFF. The CDR3 bases are TGTGCCAGCTTTCACCCCTCGACAGGGGCTAGGGAAGCTTTCTTT.